The rows below give T cell receptor beta chains drawn from one sample of a study of CXCR3-negative and CXCR3-positive naive CD8 T cells. For each CDR3 protein, TCRdb gives one entry from its re-call of the 5' RACE reads, without DNA. This table lists 50,000 to 65,000 distinct CDR3 sequences. The sequencing sample was made of memory CD8+ T cells from blood. The receptors were gathered from a human donor in good health. Some clones in this sample may be carry-over from other donors' samples. CDR3s include the opening cysteine and the closing phenylalanine or tryptophan.

V gene	J gene	CDR3 protein
TRBV25-1	TRBJ1-2	CASSSSGTGGYGYTF
TRBV20-1	TRBJ1-2	CSARYLGGYTF
TRBV7-9	TRBJ2-7	CASSASTDTTYEQYF
TRBV5-1	TRBJ1-1	CASSFTLISPTRNTEAFF
TRBV20-1	TRBJ1-2	CSALNGQGGYTF
TRBV4-1	TRBJ2-1	CASSQSLGNEQFF
TRBV7-9	TRBJ1-1	CASSSTGGVEAFF
TRBV9	TRBJ2-7	CASSVVAGAYEQYF
TRBV29-1	TRBJ1-5	CSVDSGQGGQPQHF
TRBV7-8	TRBJ2-3	CASSLAPRGITDTQYF
TRBV28	TRBJ2-1	CASRTSHEQFF
TRBV12-3/TRBV12-4	TRBJ2-1	CASSLNGQGSTEQFF
TRBV3-1	TRBJ1-1	CASSQVAGEAFF
TRBV5-5	TRBJ2-7	CASSLDPLVRTYEQYF
TRBV19	TRBJ1-4	CASSPAATANEKLFF
TRBV12-3/TRBV12-4	TRBJ2-5	CASSPGSGGLRETQYF
TRBV29-1	TRBJ2-1	CSVSMRGKNNEQFF
TRBV25-1	TRBJ1-1	CASRVTENTEAFF
TRBV4-2	TRBJ1-1	CASSQDLASLDAFF
TRBV28	TRBJ2-7	CASSLGGTGEQYF
TRBV3-1	TRBJ2-1	CASSGTSSEQFF
TRBV7-9	TRBJ2-3	CASSQPTAGGPGDTQYF
TRBV12-3/TRBV12-4	TRBJ1-2	CASSLEPSRGYGYTF
TRBV28	TRBJ2-3	CASTEGQASTDTQYF
TRBV7-2	TRBJ1-1	CASSTRTGDTPHMNTEAFF
TRBV4-2	TRBJ2-3	CASSPPGGSGTDTQYF
TRBV12-3/TRBV12-4	TRBJ1-1	CASSWGDGITEAFF
TRBV7-8	TRBJ2-1	CASSRLAGGHNEQFF